Each of the 28 T cell receptor beta chains below was sequenced from the same sample in a study of blood T cells in healthy people across ages. Through a sample-barcoded 5' primer and a J-beta primer mix, a second PCR was run for roughly 7 to 12 cycles. A single record per CDR3 protein comes from TCRdb applying MiXCR to the 5' RACE reads. Among 600,000 to 850,000 distinct CDR3 sequences listed, about 40% were seen once. The sequencing sample was made of blood. The receptors derive from an older woman in good health.

V is TRBV3-1 and J is TRBJ1-6; D ambiguous. V lost 0 bases and J 4 bases, leaving 13 bases between the germline ends. Germline V gives CDR1 LGHDT, CDR2 YNNKEL (reference sequence). The CDR3 is 17 residues long. The CDR3 sequence is CASSQEPPDPYNSPLHF. Written as DNA, the CDR3 is TGTGCCAGCAGCCAAGAACCTCCAGACCCTTATAATTCACCCCTCCACTTT.

V and J are TRBV12-3 or TRBV12-4 and TRBJ1-5, with 11 bases aligning to TRBD1. V lost 6 bases, J lost 7 bases, and 8 bases stayed unmatched. This CDR3 is 15 amino acids long. The chain's CDR3 is CASSPGTGGKQPQHF. The CDR3 DNA sequence: TGTGCCAGCAGCCCTGGGACAGGGGGGAAGCAGCCCCAGCATTTT.

The chain is built from TRBV5-1 and TRBJ1-2; D uncertain. The CDR3 has 12 amino acids. Looked up from germline, CDR1 is SGHRS and CDR2 is YFSETQ. The V end was cut by 5 bases, the J end by 0 bases, with 5 bases between. CDR3 protein: CASRVANYGYTF. The CDR3 region has the DNA TGCGCCAGCAGGGTAGCTAACTATGGCTACACCTTC.

This clonotype was picked up many times. The chain is built from TRBV7-2 and TRBJ2-1; 8 positions agree with TRBD2. V dropped 9 bases and J dropped 2; count of bases not matched to a gene: 12. Germline V gene lookup returns CDR1 SGHTA and CDR2 FQGNSA. The CDR3 totals 16 residues. CDR3 nucleotide sequence: TGTGCCAGTTTGTTAGCGGGACTCTACCCCTACAATGAGCAGTTCTTC. Translation: CASLLAGLYPYNEQFF.

The chain uses TRBV10-3 and TRBJ2-2; no definite D call. Trimming took off 0 bases at V and 8 bases at J, with 4 bases between the two ends. CDR1 and CDR2 from the germline V gene are ENHRY and SYGVKD. The CDR3 has 12 amino acids. CDR3 residues: CAISESPGELFF. In DNA, the CDR3 is TGTGCCATCAGTGAGTCACCGGGGGAGCTGTTTTTT.

To note about this clonotype: At one end the junction does not follow the germline gene, possibly because of a read error. The chain recombines TRBV6-5 with TRBJ2-3; the match to TRBD2 covers 9 bases. CDR3 length: 15 residues. Germline V gene lookup returns CDR1 MNHEY and CDR2 SVGAGI. The DNA of the CDR3 is TGTGCCAGCACCCCTAGCGGGATACACACAGATACGCGGTATTTT. Residues: CASTPSGIHTDTRYF.

The chain has TRBV4-3 and TRBJ2-7, with D perhaps TRBD1 or TRBD2 (5 bases each). The germline V gene encodes CDR1 LGHNA and CDR2 YSLEER. Trimming cost V 4 bases and J 1 base, with 17 bases left between them. The length of the CDR3 is 16 residues. In DNA, the CDR3 is TGCGCCAGCAGCCTCTTCGGTGGGACGAAGTCCTACGAGCAGTACTTC. Encoded protein: CASSLFGGTKSYEQYF.

As to this clonotype: A much larger clonotype is one base distant, so this may be a read error. The genes are TRBV7-2 and TRBJ2-1; D remains ambiguous. This CDR3 has 13 residues. Trimming cost V 1 base and J 10 bases, with 11 bases left between them. Germline lookup yields CDR1 SGHTA and CDR2 FQGNSA. CDR3 DNA sequence: TGTGCCAGCAGCTTAGGAAACCCGTACGAGCAGTTCTTC. Translated: CASSLGNPYEQFF.

This clonotype turned up a few times. The chain joins TRBV9 to TRBJ2-3; D call uncertain. Germline assignment: CDR1 SGDLS and CDR2 YYNGEE. The V and J ends lost 0 bases and 2 bases respectively, with 7 bases between them. The CDR3 has 14 amino acids. The CDR3 nucleotides are TGTGCCAGCAGCGTAGAACAAGTCACAGATACGCAGTATTTT. Amino acids: CASSVEQVTDTQYF.

The chain links TRBV11-1 to TRBJ2-1; the D gene is possibly TRBD2 (6 bases). The germline V gene encodes CDR1 SGHAT and CDR2 FQDESV (reference sequence). The V end was cut by 2 bases, the J end by 7 bases, with 12 bases between. CDR3 length: 14 residues. DNA of the CDR3: TGTGCCAGCAGCTTAACCCCAGGAGGGAATGAGCAGTTCTTC. As protein: CASSLTPGGNEQFF.

The table lists this clonotype with a few counts. The chain has TRBV9 and TRBJ1-1; D possibly corresponds to TRBD1 (6 bases). V was pared by 0 bases and J by 4 bases, with 7 bases between. CDR1 and CDR2 (germline): SGDLS, YYNGEE. This CDR3 contains 13 residues. CDR3 DNA: TGTGCCAGCAGCGTAGAGACAGGCACTGAAGCTTTCTTT. Amino acids: CASSVETGTEAFF.

The chain recombines TRBV5-1 with TRBJ2-1; a weak D match, TRBD1 (6 bases). V was shortened by 4 bases and J by 6 bases, with 17 bases between the two germline ends. Per germline, CDR1 SGHRS and CDR2 YFSETQ. CDR3 length: 15 amino acids. The CDR3 loop is CASSVWGPSGNEQFF. In DNA, the CDR3 is TGCGCCAGCAGCGTGTGGGGGCCGTCTGGCAATGAGCAGTTCTTC.

The chain is built from TRBV15 and TRBJ1-1; no clear D gene. V was cut by 0 bases and J by 4 bases, with 12 bases left in between. Germline V lookup: CDR1 LNHNV, CDR2 YYDKDF (reference sequence). The CDR3 covers 15 residues. CDR3 coding DNA: TGTGCCACCAGCAGAGATCTCGAGACGGGCACTGAAGCTTTCTTT. This codes for CATSRDLETGTEAFF.

The chain's CDR3 is CASSWADRGTEAFF. The CDR3 DNA follows: TGCGCCAGCAGCTGGGCGGACAGGGGGACTGAAGCTTTCTTT. This sequence joins TRBV5-1 and TRBJ1-1; 10 nucleotides match TRBD1. V trimming: 3 bases; J trimming: 5 bases; junction bases outside the gene matches: 4. The germline V gene has CDR1 SGHRS and CDR2 YFSETQ. The CDR3 is 14 amino acids.

V and J are TRBV30 and TRBJ1-2; weak D call: TRBD1 (5 bases). The germline gives CDR1 GTSNPN, CDR2 SVGIG (reference sequence). Trimming stripped 3 bases from V and 5 bases from J, with 13 bases between. This CDR3 spans 13 amino acids. The CDR3 reads CAWRGDTVYGYTF. The CDR3 bases are TGTGCCTGGAGGGGGGATACAGTATATGGCTACACCTTC.

This clonotype was detected only a few times. This chain joins TRBV28 and TRBJ2-7, with TRBD2 matching 9 bases. The ends lost 6 bases at V and 6 bases at J; junction bases unmatched: 12. CDR1 is MDHEN, CDR2 SYDVKM, per germline. The CDR3 runs to 15 residues. The CDR3 loop is CASSTLSGSFSEQYF. CDR3 DNA sequence: TGTGCCAGCAGCACCCTTAGCGGGAGCTTTTCCGAGCAGTACTTC. Drawing the rest from reference TRBV28 and TRBJ2-7, the complete variable domain is DVKVTQSSRYLVKRTGEKVFLECVQDMDHENMFWYRQDPGLGLRLIYFSYDVKMKEKGDIPEGYSVSREKKERFSLILESASTNQTSMYLCASSTLSGSFSEQYFGPGTRLTVT.

The V and J genes are TRBV7-8 and TRBJ2-3, with a possible D match to TRBD1 (5 bases). The CDR3 is 15 residues long. With 0 bases removed from V and 0 bases from J, the gap between germline ends came to 7 bases. The germline CDR1 and CDR2 sequences are SGHVS and FQNEAQ. CDR3 amino acids: CASSLAQGSTDTQYF. The DNA for the CDR3 is TGTGCCAGCAGCTTAGCCCAGGGTAGCACAGATACGCAGTATTTT.

V and J are TRBV9 and TRBJ2-3, with 8 nucleotides matching TRBD2. V lost 0 bases, J lost 4 bases, and 4 bases stayed unmatched. The CDR3 sequence is 15 residues long. Germline V CDR1 and CDR2: SGDLS, YYNGEE. CDR3 nucleotides: TGTGCCAGCAGCGTAGGACGGGAGGGTTCAGATACGCAGTATTTT. It is translated as CASSVGREGSDTQYF.

This sequence joins TRBV6-2 or TRBV6-3 and TRBJ2-7; D possibly corresponds to TRBD1 (6 bases). CDR1 MNHEY and CDR2 SVGEGT come from the germline V gene. Trimming stripped 2 bases from V and 1 base from J, with 18 bases between. CDR3 length: 17 residues. CDR3 sequence reads: CASSYERTVARSYEQYF. CDR3 nucleotides: TGTGCCAGCAGTTACGAACGGACAGTAGCTAGGTCCTACGAGCAGTACTTC.

The chain recombines TRBV2 with TRBJ2-3; 7 bases fit TRBD1. J lost 6 bases, V lost 6 bases, and 6 bases had no gene match. The CDR3 consists of 13 residues. Germline values: CDR1 SNHLY, CDR2 FYNNEI. In nucleotides, the CDR3 is TGTGCCAGCAGGACGGGACAGAGGGATACGCAGTATTTT. This encodes CASRTGQRDTQYF.

This chain links TRBV7-9 with TRBJ1-3; D gene ambiguous. The CDR3 extends over 17 amino acids. Germline-derived CDR1 and CDR2 are SEHNR and FQNEAQ (reference sequence). The V gene lost 6 bases and the J gene lost 0 bases, with 18 bases spanning the gap. The CDR3 spells CASRSTPSQSSGNTIYF. The DNA for the CDR3 is TGTGCCAGCAGATCGACCCCAAGTCAGAGCTCTGGAAACACCATATATTTT.

The chain recombines TRBV7-2 with TRBJ2-3, with D tentatively TRBD1 (5 bases). Germline CDR1 and CDR2: SGHTA and FQGNSA. The ends were cut back, 1 base at V and 6 bases at J, with 14 bases in the middle. The length of the CDR3 is 15 residues. CDR3 sequence: CASSLGGRVGDTQYF. The DNA of the CDR3 is TGTGCCAGCAGCTTAGGGGGCAGGGTCGGGGATACGCAGTATTTT.

The chain joins TRBV20-1 to TRBJ2-3; a possible D gene is TRBD1 (7 bases). From germline, CDR1 is DFQATT and CDR2 SNEGSKA (reference sequence). The CDR3 sequence is 14 residues long. The V gene lost 3 bases and the J gene lost 6 bases, with 16 bases spanning the gap. CDR3 protein: CSASPAGGLDTQYF. Here the CDR3 DNA reads TGCAGTGCTAGTCCGGCAGGGGGGCTGGATACGCAGTATTTT.

V usage is TRBV20-1 and J usage is TRBJ2-1; a weak D match, TRBD2 (6 bases). V lost 3 bases to trimming and J lost 6 bases, with 12 bases between them. The CDR3 is 13 residues long. From germline, CDR1 is DFQATT and CDR2 SNEGSKA (reference sequence). The CDR3 region is CSASLEGFNEQFF. CDR3 sequence (DNA): TGCAGTGCTAGCTTGGAGGGCTTCAATGAGCAGTTCTTC.

This clonotype showed up just a few times. This chain's CDR3 is CSAMADYNEQYF. CDR3 coding DNA: TGCAGCGCCATGGCGGACTACAATGAGCAGTACTTC. This chain joins TRBV29-1 and TRBJ2-7; D is perhaps TRBD2 (6 bases). CDR1 is SQVTM, CDR2 ANQGSEA, per germline. Trimming left V 7 bases short and J 7 bases short, with 17 bases between. This CDR3 is 12 amino acids long.

The sample holds a few counts of this clonotype. CDR3 DNA: TGTGCCAGCAGCGCGGGACGGAGCTCCTACGAGCAGTACTTC. Translated, it gives CASSAGRSSYEQYF. V and J are TRBV7-3 and TRBJ2-7; perhaps TRBD2 as D (6 bases). The germline CDR1 and CDR2 sequences are SGHTA and FQGTGA. The V gene lost 5 bases and the J gene lost 0 bases, with 11 bases spanning the gap. The CDR3 runs 14 residues.

This clonotype came up a few times. This chain uses TRBV3-1 with TRBJ2-7; 9 bases fit TRBD1. The CDR3 has 15 amino acids. The V segment lost 6 bases and the J segment 5 bases; nucleotides outside the gene matches: 11. Germline V lookup: CDR1 LGHDT, CDR2 YNNKEL (reference sequence). CDR3 amino acids: CASSRSGTGRNEQYF. The CDR3 coding sequence is TGTGCCAGCAGTCGATCCGGGACAGGGAGGAACGAGCAGTACTTC.

This clonotype was detected only a few times. The V gene is TRBV20-1, the J gene TRBJ2-3, with D unresolved. Germline V gene lookup returns CDR1 DFQATT and CDR2 SNEGSKA (reference sequence). The germline V and J ends were trimmed by 3 bases and 0 bases, with 13 bases remaining between them. This CDR3 has 15 amino acids. CDR3 in amino acids: CSASRAETSTDTQYF. In nucleotides, the CDR3 is TGCAGTGCTAGCCGAGCTGAGACTAGCACAGATACGCAGTATTTT.